Shown below are 26 T cell receptor beta chains from a single sample sequenced in a study of cytomegalovirus exposure and HLA in healthy donors. Both 60 Vbeta primers and 13 Jbeta primers went into the PCR. Produced via immunoSEQ multiplex PCR; TCRdb's table is partial and in-frame only. The repertoire consists of some 110,000 clones, with approximately 14% occurring once and the leading ten covering over 0.8%. Specimen: PBMCs. Receptors were obtained from a female donor in good health and CMV-seronegative.

In this sample, this clone turned up a few times. The chain uses TRBV27 and TRBJ1-1; 8 bases match TRBD1. V was pared by 4 bases and J by 4 bases, with 8 bases of the junction left unmatched. Looked up from germline, CDR1 is MNHEY and CDR2 is SMNVEV (reference sequence). CDR3 size: 15 residues. This chain's CDR3 is CASSYDRGRITEAFF. CDR3 DNA: TGTGCCAGCAGTTATGACAGGGGCCGGATCACTGAAGCTTTCTTT.

This clone was seen more than once but under ten times. This rearrangement joins TRBV28 to TRBJ2-7; 10 bases are shared with TRBD2. Germline V CDR1 and CDR2: MDHEN, SYDVKM. V lost 4 bases, J lost 6 bases, and 9 bases stayed unmatched. The CDR3 contains 15 residues. The CDR3 spells CASSSLAGGQGEQYF. CDR3 nucleotides: TGTGCCAGCAGTTCGTTAGCGGGAGGCCAAGGCGAGCAGTACTTC.

This clone was seen a handful of times. The chain recombines TRBV2 with TRBJ2-1, with 8 bases matching TRBD2. Per the germline V gene, CDR1 is SNHLY and CDR2 is FYNNEI. V lost 8 bases to trimming and J lost 1 base; unmatched junction nucleotides: 7. The CDR3 length is 15 residues. CDR3 loop: CASLGRGVSYNEQFF. CDR3 in DNA: TGTGCCAGCCTGGGGCGGGGGGTATCCTACAATGAGCAGTTCTTC.

The chain links TRBV5-1 to TRBJ2-7, with 7 bases identical to TRBD1. The germline gives CDR1 SGHRS, CDR2 YFSETQ. J gave up 4 bases and V 4 bases, and 2 bases lay outside the gene matches. CDR3 length equals 12 residues. CDR3 in amino acids: CASSATGYEQYF. DNA of the CDR3: TGCGCCAGCAGCGCGACAGGGTACGAGCAGTACTTC.

In its sample, this clone was seen a few times. The chain links TRBV7-2 to TRBJ2-2; weak D call: TRBD1 (6 bases). This CDR3 spans 16 amino acids. Germline lookup yields CDR1 SGHTA and CDR2 FQGNSA. Trimming pared 0 bases from V and 1 base from J, leaving 9 bases between. CDR3 DNA: TGTGCCAGCAGCTTAGCCAGGGGCGTGAACACCGGGGAGCTGTTTTTT. Translated: CASSLARGVNTGELFF.

The V call is TRBV7-8, the J call TRBJ2-2; a possible D gene is TRBD1 (6 bases). Per germline, CDR1 SGHVS and CDR2 FQNEAQ. CDR3 size: 15 residues. The germline V and J ends were trimmed by 5 bases and 4 bases, with 14 bases remaining between them. Here the CDR3 reads CASSPTGPRTGELFF. The CDR3 DNA follows: TGTGCCAGCAGCCCCACAGGGCCGCGCACCGGGGAGCTGTTTTTT.

V is TRBV30 and J is TRBJ1-2; weak D call: TRBD1 (6 bases). Trimming pared 3 bases from V and 0 bases from J, leaving 11 bases between. CDR1 GTSNPN and CDR2 SVGIG come from the germline V gene (reference sequence). The CDR3 contains 14 residues. The CDR3 DNA is TGTGCCTGGAGGGCCCAGGGGCCTAACTATGGCTACACCTTC. Protein product: CAWRAQGPNYGYTF. Looking up the rest from reference TRBV30 and TRBJ1-2 gives the full variable domain: SQTIHQWPATLVQPVGSPLSLECTVEGTSNPNLYWYRQAAGRGLQLLFYSVGIGQISSEVPQNLSASRPQDRQFILSSKKLLLSDSGFYLCAWRAQGPNYGYTFGSGTRLTVV.

The chain has TRBV6-4 and TRBJ1-5, with D unclear. With 4 bases removed from V and 5 bases from J, the gap between germline ends came to 15 bases. The CDR3 loop spans 15 amino acids. Germline V CDR1 and CDR2: MRHNA, SNTAGT. For the CDR3, the DNA is TGTGCCAGCAGTGCTGTATCGGGTTTGGATCAGCCCCAGCATTTT. Protein: CASSAVSGLDQPQHF.

This clone was picked up a small number of times. This chain connects TRBV30 to TRBJ2-7; weak D call: TRBD1 (5 bases). Germline V gene sequence: CDR1 GTSNPN, CDR2 SVGIG (reference sequence). CDR3 length: 12 residues. V was trimmed by 0 bases and J by 6 bases, leaving 9 bases between them. Here the CDR3 reads CAWSVPGLEQYF. CDR3 nucleotide sequence: TGTGCCTGGAGTGTACCAGGGCTCGAGCAGTACTTC.

This clone was seen a handful of times. The V call is TRBV30, the J call TRBJ1-5; TRBD1 matches at 9 bases. Germline CDR1 GTSNPN, CDR2 SVGIG (reference sequence). The CDR3 is 16 residues long. With 1 base clipped from V and 3 bases from J, the junction kept 7 bases outside the gene matches. The CDR3 bases are TGTGCCTGGAGTGATACAGGGGGCGTAAACAATCAGCCCCAGCATTTT. It encodes CAWSDTGGVNNQPQHF.

The rearrangement links TRBV11-2 to TRBJ2-7; 7 positions match TRBD1. CDR1 and CDR2 from the germline V gene are SGHAT and FQNNGV. Trimming at V came to 3 bases and at J to 3 bases, leaving 5 bases not matched to a gene. This CDR3 has 14 residues. The CDR3 sequence: CASSLSRDSYEQYF. CDR3 DNA: TGTGCCAGCAGCTTGAGCCGGGACAGCTACGAGCAGTACTTC.

In DNA, the CDR3 is TGTGCCAGCAGCTTCAGGAGGTCAGGAAACACCATATATTTT. Protein sequence: CASSFRRSGNTIYF. The chain joins TRBV5-8 to TRBJ1-3; D not resolved. Germline V gene lookup returns CDR1 SGHTS and CDR2 YDEGEE. CDR3 length: 14 amino acids. V lost 2 bases, J lost 4 bases, and 10 bases lay in between.

CDR3 loop: CASSRTSGDPSYNEQFF. The CDR3 DNA reads as TGTGCCAGCAGTCGGACTAGCGGGGATCCCTCCTACAATGAGCAGTTCTTC. The chain has TRBV7-2 and TRBJ2-1; TRBD2 matches at 12 bases. The CDR3 spans 17 residues. Trimming cost V 6 bases and J 0 bases; bases outside gene matches: 6. Germline lookup yields CDR1 SGHTA and CDR2 FQGNSA.

The genes are TRBV9 and TRBJ1-3, with D tentatively TRBD1 (6 bases). This CDR3 region has 15 residues. V was clipped by 3 bases and J by 0 bases, with 10 bases between them. Germline assignment: CDR1 SGDLS and CDR2 YYNGEE. The CDR3 protein is CASSERQDSGNTIYF. DNA for the CDR3: TGTGCCAGCAGCGAGAGACAGGACTCTGGAAACACCATATATTTT.

The chain combines TRBV12-5 with TRBJ2-7; perhaps TRBD1 as D (5 bases). The CDR3 contains 20 residues. Germline assignment: CDR1 LGHNT and CDR2 FRNRAP. The V and J ends lost 5 bases and 2 bases respectively, with 31 bases between them. This chain's CDR3 is CASGPRSPPDTRAITYEQYF. The CDR3 DNA follows: TGTGCTAGTGGTCCCCGCTCCCCCCCAGACACCAGGGCGATAACCTACGAGCAGTACTTC.

This clone was observed a handful of times. For the CDR3, the DNA is TGCGCCAGCAGCCAAGATACAGGGGACTATGGCTACACCTTC. Its translation: CASSQDTGDYGYTF. The V and J genes are TRBV4-3 and TRBJ1-2; 7 bases match TRBD1. The V and J ends lost 0 bases and 3 bases, in that order; junction bases with no gene match: 1. The CDR3 has 14 amino acids. Germline CDR1 is LGHNA and CDR2 is YSLEER.

The rearrangement uses TRBV7-9 and TRBJ1-1; no clear D gene. With 0 bases removed from V and 0 bases from J, the gap between germline ends came to 11 bases. Germline CDR1 and CDR2: SEHNR and FQNEAQ (reference sequence). The CDR3 consists of 16 residues. The CDR3 reads CASSLAWAEMNTEAFF. CDR3 coding DNA: TGTGCCAGCAGCTTAGCGTGGGCAGAGATGAACACTGAAGCTTTCTTT.

This clone appeared a few times. V gene TRBV15 combines with J gene TRBJ1-5; D is ambiguous. The V gene's germline CDR1 is LNHNV and CDR2 YYDKDF (reference sequence). The CDR3 is made up of 18 amino acids. Deletions cut 0 bases from V and 2 bases from J, with 17 bases between. The CDR3 spells CATSRDLAVKFGNQPQHF. Here the CDR3 DNA reads TGTGCCACCAGCAGAGATCTGGCGGTCAAATTCGGCAATCAGCCCCAGCATTTT.

The chain joins TRBV9 to TRBJ2-7, with D possibly matching TRBD1 (5 bases). The CDR3 sequence is 14 residues long. Germline assignment: CDR1 SGDLS and CDR2 YYNGEE. Trimming removed 2 bases at V and 3 bases at J, with 12 bases between. DNA for the CDR3: TGTGCCAGCAGCGTCACAGGAGTAAGCTACGAGCAGTACTTC. Its translation: CASSVTGVSYEQYF.

This clone was counted a few times. The chain combines TRBV19 with TRBJ2-7, with TRBD1 matching over 9 bases. Trimming took 5 bases from V and 5 from J; bases not matched to a gene: 10. Germline V CDR1 and CDR2: LNHDA, SQIVND (reference sequence). CDR3 length: 15 amino acids. The DNA of the CDR3 is TGTGCCAGTAGTGCCCTACAGGGGGCCGGCGACGAGCAGTACTTC. It yields the protein CASSALQGAGDEQYF. Filled out from reference TRBV19 and TRBJ2-7, the complete variable domain reads DGGITQSPKYLFRKEGQNVTLSCEQNLNHDAMYWYRQDPGQGLRLIYYSQIVNDFQKGDIAEGYSVSREKKESFPLTVTSAQKNPTAFYLCASSALQGAGDEQYFGPGTRLTVT.

The chain joins TRBV19 to TRBJ2-1; 12 bases agree with TRBD2. This CDR3 is 17 amino acids long. CDR1 and CDR2 from the germline V gene are LNHDA and SQIVND (reference sequence). Trimming at V came to 1 base and at J to 2 bases, leaving 3 bases not matched to a gene. The CDR3 reads CASSIGLAGVPYNEQFF. The CDR3 DNA sequence: TGTGCCAGTAGTATAGGACTAGCGGGGGTCCCCTACAATGAGCAGTTCTTC.

This clone was observed a few times. This chain joins TRBV6-5 and TRBJ1-5, with 7 bases matching TRBD1. The CDR3 runs 15 residues. CDR1 and CDR2 (germline): MNHEY, SVGAGI. Trimming removed 0 bases from V and 7 bases from J; junction bases left unmatched: 6. CDR3 residues: CASSYSRGRGQPQHF. The CDR3 coding sequence is TGTGCCAGCAGTTACTCTAGGGGGCGCGGCCAGCCCCAGCATTTT.

This clone occurred a few times. The chain uses TRBV11-1 and TRBJ2-2; D might be TRBD1 (6 bases). The CDR3 covers 16 residues. The V and J ends lost 1 base and 6 bases respectively, with 15 bases between them. CDR1 SGHAT and CDR2 FQDESV come from the germline V gene (reference sequence). As DNA, the CDR3 is TGTGCCAGCAGCTTAGACGTCACACCAGGGGCCGGGGAGCTGTTTTTT. Protein sequence: CASSLDVTPGAGELFF.

This clone was counted a few times. The chain uses TRBV7-2 and TRBJ2-5; no definite D call. The CDR3 contains 13 residues. The germline V gene encodes CDR1 SGHTA and CDR2 FQGNSA. Trimming cost V 2 bases and J 0 bases, with 4 bases left between them. The CDR3 DNA follows: TGTGCCAGCAGCTTACAGTACCAAGAGACCCAGTACTTC. Translated: CASSLQYQETQYF.

The table lists this clone with a few counts. The V gene is TRBV27, the J gene TRBJ1-2; TRBD1 aligns across 7 bases. The CDR3 sequence is 16 residues long. The germline V gene encodes CDR1 MNHEY and CDR2 SMNVEV (reference sequence). Germline trimming cut 2 bases from V and 4 bases from J; bases unmatched to any gene: 10. CDR3 in amino acids: CASSLEGGRTSYGYTF. Written as DNA, the CDR3 is TGTGCCAGCAGTTTAGAAGGGGGCCGAACTTCCTATGGCTACACCTTC.

This clone was seen a handful of times. The V and J genes are TRBV25-1 and TRBJ2-3; 11 nucleotides align to TRBD2. CDR1 and CDR2 from the germline V gene are MGHDK and SYGVNS. This CDR3 region has 15 residues. With 3 bases clipped from V and 1 base from J, the junction kept 0 bases outside the gene matches. The chain's CDR3 is CASSETSGGTDTQYF. CDR3 sequence (DNA): TGTGCCAGCAGTGAGACTAGCGGGGGCACAGATACGCAGTATTTT.